This is a list of T cell receptor beta chains from one sample in a study of T cells in Graves' hyperthyroidism and ophthalmopathy. TCRdb passed the multiplex PCR reads through MiXCR, listing each CDR3 protein once. This sample carries hundreds of thousands of distinct CDR3 sequences, about 14% of them seen once, and the ten largest clones take 9.5% to 13%. Sequencing was performed on blood. All receptors derive from a woman aged 18-29 years with Graves' hyperthyroidism. The CDR3 runs from the conserved cysteine through the conserved F or W. The D gene is left open where the match is weak. For some rows the clone size is stated as once, few or many, or as a class when expanded; others skip it.

TRBJ2-7,-,TRBV7-3,-,TGTGCCAGCAGCTTAGTGGGACAAGACTACGAGCAGTACTTC,CASSLVGQDYEQYF
TRBJ2-7,-,TRBV28,TRBD1,TGTGCCTCCCGGACAGGGGGCCCTGTTCACGAGCAGTACTTC,CASRTGGPVHEQYF
TRBJ2-7,few,TRBV7-9,TRBD1,TGTGCCAGCAGCGCCCGACAGGGATCAAGCTACGAGCAGTACTTC,CASSARQGSSYEQYF
TRBJ2-2,few,TRBV6-1,TRBD1,TGTGCCAGCCTTCGGGACAGGGGAGGCACCGGGGAGCTGTTTTTT,CASLRDRGGTGELFF
TRBJ2-7,many,TRBV12-3/TRBV12-4,TRBD1,TGTGCCAGCAGTTTCGGACAGGGGGGTAGCGAGCAGTACTTC,CASSFGQGGSEQYF
TRBJ1-5,-,TRBV19,-,TGTGCCAGTAGTAGGGCTATGAGTGGGGCCAATCAGCCCCAGCATTTT,CASSRAMSGANQPQHF
TRBJ2-3,many,TRBV7-2,TRBD1,TGTGCCAGCAGCTACGACAGGGGGACAGATACGCAGTATTTT,CASSYDRGTDTQYF
TRBJ2-7,many,TRBV30,-,TGTGCCTGGAGTGGGGGCCTCTACGAGCAGTACTTC,CAWSGGLYEQYF
TRBJ2-7,many,TRBV5-1,-,TGCGCCAGCAGCTTGTCGGTCGTAAGTGACTACGAGCAGTACTTC,CASSLSVVSDYEQYF
TRBJ2-6,many,TRBV7-2,-,TGTGCCAGCAGCAAACACAGGGAACCCAGCTCTGGGGCCAACGTCCTGACTTTC,CASSKHREPSSGANVLTF
TRBJ1-2,few,TRBV6-1,-,TGTGCCAGCAAAACGGGGCTGGAGGGCTACACCTTC,CASKTGLEGYTF
TRBJ2-7,few,TRBV4-2,-,TGTGCCAGCAGCCAAGACAGGAGAAGCTCCTACGAGCAGTACTTC,CASSQDRRSSYEQYF
TRBJ1-6,-,TRBV5-6,-,TGTGCCAGCAGCTCGTCGCCGTCACTCTATAATTCACCCCTCCACTTT,CASSSSPSLYNSPLHF
TRBJ1-5,many,TRBV20-1,-,TGCAGTGCTTACAGGGCAGGCAGCAATCAGCCCCAGCATTTT,CSAYRAGSNQPQHF
TRBJ2-1,-,TRBV28,-,TGTGCCAGCAGTCCCCTTGGGACACTTTCCCCCTACGAGCAGTTCTTC,CASSPLGTLSPYEQFF
TRBJ1-2,many,TRBV7-2,-,TGTGCCAGCAGCTTGGGGGGTGTGAGCTATGGCTACACCTTC,CASSLGGVSYGYTF
TRBJ1-4,-,TRBV9,-,TGTGCCAGCAGCCCGGGACACACTAATGAAAAACTGTTTTTT,CASSPGHTNEKLFF